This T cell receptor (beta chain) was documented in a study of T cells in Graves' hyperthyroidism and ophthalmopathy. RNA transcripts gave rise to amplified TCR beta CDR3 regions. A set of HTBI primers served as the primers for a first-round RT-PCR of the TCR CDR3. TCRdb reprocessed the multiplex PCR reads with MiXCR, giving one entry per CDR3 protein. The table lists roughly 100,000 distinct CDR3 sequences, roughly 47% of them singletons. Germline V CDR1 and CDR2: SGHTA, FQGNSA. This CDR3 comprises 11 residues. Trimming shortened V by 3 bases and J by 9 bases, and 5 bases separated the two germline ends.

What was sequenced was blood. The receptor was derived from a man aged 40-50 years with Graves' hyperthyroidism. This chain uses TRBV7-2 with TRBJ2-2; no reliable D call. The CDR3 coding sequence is TGTGCCAGCAGCTTGTCCCGGGAGCTGTTTTTT. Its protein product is CASSLSRELFF. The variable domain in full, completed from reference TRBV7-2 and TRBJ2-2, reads GAGVSQSPSNKVTEKGKDVELRCDPISGHTALYWYRQSLGQGLEFLIYFQGNSAPDKSGLPSDRFSAERTGGSVSTLTIQRTQQEDSAVYLCASSLSRELFFGEGSRLTVL.